The next 23 T cell receptor beta chains were all read from a single sample in a study of shared clonotypes between healthy human individuals. The protocol was immunoSEQ multiplex PCR, while the TCRdb copy is restricted to in-frame clones and leaves out a portion. In the table there are 2.5 million or so clones, approximately 90% of which are singletons. Sequencing was carried out using naive CD4+ T cells sorted from blood. The subset is: CD45RA+ positively selected. The source is a man younger than 30 in good health.

A note on this clone: Other DNA sequences in the sample encode the same CDR3. The chain combines TRBV19 with TRBJ2-7, with a possible D match to TRBD2 (5 bases). This CDR3 contains 14 residues. CDR1 is LNHDA, CDR2 SQIVND, per germline (reference sequence). Trimming left V 1 base short and J 1 base short, with 8 bases between. Here the CDR3 DNA reads TGTGCCAGTAGTATAGTTTCGGGGTCCTACGAGCAGTACTTC. It is translated as CASSIVSGSYEQYF.

V gene TRBV5-4 combines with J gene TRBJ1-2; D not certain. Germline values: CDR1 SGHNT, CDR2 YYREEE (reference sequence). V gave up 4 bases and J gave up 4 bases, with 11 bases separating them. The CDR3 is 13 residues long. In DNA form, the CDR3 reads TGTGCCAGCAGCCCCGACACTGTCTATGGCTACACCTTC. This sequence encodes CASSPDTVYGYTF. Complete variable domain (other parts from reference TRBV5-4 and TRBJ1-2): ETGVTQSPTHLIKTRGQQVTLRCSSQSGHNTVSWYQQALGQGPQFIFQYYREEENGRGNFPPRFSGLQFPNYSSELNVNALELDDSALYLCASSPDTVYGYTFGSGTRLTVV.

The rearrangement links TRBV18 to TRBJ1-5; perhaps TRBD1 as D (5 bases). This CDR3 has 13 amino acids. Trimming cost V 3 bases and J 8 bases, with 11 bases left between them. Germline assignment: CDR1 KGHSH and CDR2 LQKENI. This chain's CDR3 is CASSPETAKPQHF. DNA for the CDR3: TGTGCCAGCTCACCGGAGACAGCAAAGCCCCAGCATTTT.

This clone has just a few counts. The chain carries TRBV9 and TRBJ2-1, with D possibly being TRBD2 (6 bases). Trimming stripped 0 bases from V and 10 bases from J, with 14 bases between. Looked up from germline, CDR1 is SGDLS and CDR2 is YYNGEE. The CDR3 consists of 14 residues. CDR3 in DNA: TGTGCCAGCAGCGTAGGGGTGTTAGCGGAAGAGCAGTTCTTC. It is translated as CASSVGVLAEEQFF. The variable domain in full, with the rest retrieved from reference TRBV9 and TRBJ2-1, is DSGVTQTPKHLITATGQRVTLRCSPRSGDLSVYWYQQSLDQGLQFLIQYYNGEERAKGNILERFSAQQFPDLHSELNLSSLELGDSALYFCASSVGVLAEEQFFGPGTRLTVL.

About this clone: Additional DNA sequences in this sample encode the identical CDR3. V and J are TRBV30 and TRBJ2-7; D unresolved. Germline values: CDR1 GTSNPN, CDR2 SVGIG (reference sequence). The CDR3 extends over 11 amino acids. V was clipped by 3 bases and J by 2 bases, with 5 bases between them. CDR3 in amino acids: CAWSLTYEQYF. In DNA form, the CDR3 reads TGTGCCTGGAGCCTGACCTACGAGCAGTACTTC.

The chain is built from TRBV7-3 and TRBJ2-3; 8 nucleotides line up with TRBD1. V gave up 4 bases and J gave up 1 base; unmatched junction bases: 7. Germline V gene lookup returns CDR1 SGHTA and CDR2 FQGTGA. The CDR3 has 16 amino acids. The CDR3: CASSSTGVGGTDTQYF. CDR3 nucleotide sequence: TGTGCCAGCAGCTCGACAGGGGTTGGTGGCACAGATACGCAGTATTTT.

The V and J genes are TRBV5-1 and TRBJ1-2; no definite D call. Trimming pared 0 bases from V and 4 bases from J, leaving 10 bases between. The length of the CDR3 is 14 residues. Germline V gives CDR1 SGHRS, CDR2 YFSETQ. CDR3 in DNA: TGCGCCAGCAGCTTGGACGCTTTAGGCTATGGCTACACCTTC. Encoded protein: CASSLDALGYGYTF.

The V gene is TRBV5-1, the J gene TRBJ2-1; 7 bases agree with TRBD2. V lost 2 bases and J lost 5; bases outside the gene matches: 10. The V gene's germline CDR1 is SGHRS and CDR2 YFSETQ. The CDR3 covers 16 residues. CDR3 residues: CASSFGSSGWNNEQFF. The CDR3 bases are TGCGCCAGCAGCTTCGGATCTAGCGGTTGGAACAATGAGCAGTTCTTC.

V is TRBV9 and J is TRBJ2-2; TRBD2 matches at 8 bases. This CDR3 comprises 15 residues. Germline CDR1 SGDLS, CDR2 YYNGEE. The V gene end was trimmed by 4 bases and the J gene end by 7 bases; junction bases not matched to a gene: 9. CDR3 sequence reads: CASSLRLAKYGELFF. As DNA, the CDR3 is TGTGCCAGCAGCCTCCGACTAGCGAAGTACGGGGAGCTGTTTTTT.

This chain joins TRBV28 and TRBJ2-5, with a weak D call TRBD1 (5 bases). This CDR3 comprises 15 residues. Germline CDR1 MDHEN, CDR2 SYDVKM. V gave up 1 base and J gave up 2 bases, with 11 bases separating them. For the CDR3, the DNA is TGTGCCAGCAGTTTATCCCAGGGCGCGCAAGAGACCCAGTACTTC. Encoded protein: CASSLSQGAQETQYF.

As regards this clone: The sample carries other DNA sequences with the same CDR3. The rearrangement links TRBV18 to TRBJ2-1, with 9 bases aligning to TRBD1. CDR1 and CDR2 from the germline V gene are KGHSH and LQKENI. Trimming took 0 bases from V and 5 from J; bases not matched to a gene: 2. CDR3 size: 15 residues. CDR3 sequence reads: CASSPPGQGDNEQFF. The CDR3 DNA sequence: TGTGCCAGCTCACCACCGGGACAGGGAGACAATGAGCAGTTCTTC. Looking up the rest from reference TRBV18 and TRBJ2-1 gives the full variable domain: NAGVMQNPRHLVRRRGQEARLRCSPMKGHSHVYWYRQLPEEGLKFMVYLQKENIIDESGMPKERFSAEFPKEGPSILRIQQVVRGDSAAYFCASSPPGQGDNEQFFGPGTRLTVL.

The rearrangement links TRBV19 to TRBJ2-4; 8 bases match TRBD1. The V gene's germline CDR1 is LNHDA and CDR2 SQIVND (reference sequence). This CDR3 has 16 amino acids. J was trimmed by 3 bases and V by 10 bases; bases with no gene match: 14. The CDR3 loop is CATPNRDRWVKNIQYF. In DNA form, the CDR3 reads TGTGCCACCCCAAACCGGGACAGGTGGGTCAAAAACATTCAGTACTTC. The full variable domain, in which reference TRBV19 and TRBJ2-4 provide the parts outside the CDR3, is DGGITQSPKYLFRKEGQNVTLSCEQNLNHDAMYWYRQDPGQGLRLIYYSQIVNDFQKGDIAEGYSVSREKKESFPLTVTSAQKNPTAFYLCATPNRDRWVKNIQYFGAGTRLSVL.

The rearrangement links TRBV6-4 to TRBJ2-2; 9 bases are shared with TRBD1. CDR3 size: 15 residues. The germline gives CDR1 MRHNA, CDR2 SNTAGT. The V and J ends lost 5 bases and 5 bases, in that order; junction bases with no gene match: 6. CDR3 residues: CASSPTGGVTGELFF. The DNA of the CDR3 is TGTGCCAGCAGTCCGACAGGGGGAGTAACCGGGGAGCTGTTTTTT.

The chain employs TRBV19 and TRBJ2-3; no clear D. The V end lost 3 bases, the J end lost 3 bases, and 22 bases lay between the germline ends. Germline V gives CDR1 LNHDA, CDR2 SQIVND (reference sequence). There are 18 residues in the CDR3. CDR3 residues: CASSIPDPETLRTDTQYF. The CDR3 bases are TGTGCCAGTAGTATCCCGGACCCGGAAACCCTTCGGACAGATACGCAGTATTTT.

V and J are TRBV7-2 and TRBJ2-5, with 8 bases that match TRBD2. Per germline, CDR1 SGHTA and CDR2 FQGNSA. The CDR3 loop spans 15 amino acids. The V gene end was trimmed by 5 bases and the J gene end by 3 bases; junction bases not matched to a gene: 8. The CDR3 region is CASSTRGGSKETQYF. In nucleotides, the CDR3 is TGTGCCAGCAGCACCCGGGGGGGTTCCAAAGAGACCCAGTACTTC.

This CDR3 is CSSRTGDEQYF. The CDR3 DNA is TGCAGCTCTCGGACAGGGGACGAGCAGTACTTC. The rearrangement joins TRBV29-1 to TRBJ2-7; 9 positions agree with TRBD1. This CDR3 has 11 amino acids. J was trimmed by 5 bases and V by 8 bases; bases with no gene match: 4. Germline CDR1 and CDR2: SQVTM and ANQGSEA.

The chain links TRBV2 to TRBJ1-5; TRBD1 agrees at 7 bases. This CDR3 comprises 14 residues. From germline, CDR1 is SNHLY and CDR2 FYNNEI. V lost 7 bases and J lost 4; bases outside the gene matches: 7. In nucleotides, the CDR3 is TGTGCCAGCACGGGAGGGGGCTTTAATCAGCCCCAGCATTTT. Its translation: CASTGGGFNQPQHF.

This chain uses TRBV7-2 with TRBJ2-1; 7 positions match TRBD2. CDR1 is SGHTA, CDR2 FQGNSA, per germline. V was clipped by 0 bases and J by 6 bases; unmatched bases: 5. The CDR3 is made up of 15 amino acids. The CDR3: CASSLASGSFNEQFF. The CDR3 DNA reads TGTGCCAGCAGCTTAGCTAGCGGGTCTTTCAATGAGCAGTTCTTC.

This chain uses TRBV4-3 with TRBJ2-5; D possibly corresponds to TRBD2 (6 bases). V was shortened by 0 bases and J by 1 base, with 15 bases between the two germline ends. This CDR3 spans 17 amino acids. CDR1 and CDR2 from the germline V gene are LGHNA and YSLEER. CDR3 nucleotides: TGCGCCAGCAGCCAAGATCTGAGCGGGTGGCTCCAAGAGACCCAGTACTTC. Its protein product is CASSQDLSGWLQETQYF.

The J gene is TRBJ2-7, the V gene TRBV30; TRBD2 agrees at 8 bases. The germline gives CDR1 GTSNPN, CDR2 SVGIG (reference sequence). CDR3 size: 16 residues. J gave up 1 base and V 3 bases, and 11 bases lay outside the gene matches. CDR3 amino acids: CAWRLRRLAGSYEQYF. The DNA of the CDR3 is TGTGCCTGGAGATTAAGGAGGCTAGCGGGTTCCTACGAGCAGTACTTC.

CDR3 nucleotides: TGTGCCAGCAGCCGGGACCAAAAGGGCGAGCAGTACTTC. It translates to CASSRDQKGEQYF. V is TRBV2 and J is TRBJ2-7; D possibly uses TRBD1 or TRBD2 (5 bases each). Per germline, CDR1 SNHLY and CDR2 FYNNEI. Trimming took off 6 bases at V and 6 bases at J, with 15 bases between the two ends. The CDR3 sequence is 13 residues long.

This clone was seen once. Other nucleotide sequences in the sample specify the same CDR3. The genes are TRBV5-1 and TRBJ2-1; the match to TRBD2 covers 7 bases. CDR3 size: 15 residues. With V trimmed by 6 bases and J by 0 bases, 6 bases remained unmatched. The germline V gene encodes CDR1 SGHRS and CDR2 YFSETQ. This chain's CDR3 is CASTPGGSSYNEQFF. Here the CDR3 DNA reads TGCGCCAGCACCCCCGGGGGGAGCTCCTACAATGAGCAGTTCTTC.

This chain joins TRBV6-6 and TRBJ2-1, with D unclear. V lost 2 bases and J 8 bases, leaving 10 bases between the germline ends. Germline lookup yields CDR1 MNHNY and CDR2 SVGAGI (reference sequence). CDR3 length equals 13 residues. CDR3 sequence: CASSYDMTYEQFF. The CDR3 DNA reads as TGTGCCAGCAGTTACGACATGACCTATGAGCAGTTCTTC.